This TCR beta chain was sequenced for a study of identical twins. The trim removed 2 bases at V and 0 bases at J, leaving 5 bases unmatched. The CDR3 runs to 17 residues. The V gene's germline CDR1 is LNHDA and CDR2 SQIVND (reference sequence). Template switching created a universal primer site, and the cDNA included unique molecular identifiers. MiXCR, run by TCRdb on the 5' RACE reads, gives a single entry per CDR3 protein. The sample shows fewer than 250,000 distinct CDR3 sequences, 15% to 20% of them seen only once. The sample was also linked to a second study, of T cells expressing NK-cell markers. As reported in that work: NKG2C+ dominant clonotypes from 6 or 7 donors made up about 1.0-7.5% of CD8+ T cells. In a few donors, dominant clonotypes made up about 25-60.1% of CD3+CD56-NKG2C+ cells.

The chain links TRBV19 to TRBJ2-1, with 9 bases lining up with TRBD2. The sample consisted of CD8+ T cells sorted from blood. This clonotype was obtained from a woman between 18 and 29 years old in good health. The CDR3 DNA reads as TGTGCCAGTAGTATACCCCATAGCGGGGGCTCCTACAATGAGCAGTTCTTC. Its translation is CASSIPHSGGSYNEQFF.